Following are 13 T cell receptor beta chains from one sample sequenced in a study of cytomegalovirus exposure and HLA in healthy donors. The protocol was immunoSEQ multiplex PCR, while the TCRdb copy is restricted to in-frame clones and leaves out a portion. The sample has about 360,000 clones; roughly 85% are singletons. The sample comprised PBMCs. Receptors were obtained from a woman aged 18-29 years in good health and CMV-seronegative.

This CDR3 reads CATPGLAGDTDTQYF. The CDR3 coding sequence is TGTGCCACACCCGGTTTAGCGGGTGACACAGATACGCAGTATTTT. V usage is TRBV7-9 and J usage is TRBJ2-3, with 7 bases lining up with TRBD2. Germline trimming cut 10 bases from V and 2 bases from J; bases unmatched to any gene: 12. The CDR3 contains 15 residues. In germline, CDR1 is SEHNR, CDR2 FQNEAQ (reference sequence).

In this sample, this clone turned up once. The V gene is TRBV5-1, the J gene TRBJ1-1, with 7 positions matching TRBD1. CDR3 length: 15 residues. Per germline, CDR1 SGHRS and CDR2 YFSETQ. The trim removed 4 bases at V and 6 bases at J, leaving 12 bases unmatched. In DNA form, the CDR3 reads TGCGCCAGCAGCCCGAAACAGGGGACGGTGGCTGAAGCTTTCTTT. Translating it yields CASSPKQGTVAEAFF.

The chain uses TRBV19 and TRBJ2-2, with 11 nucleotides matching TRBD1. Trimming took 4 bases from V and 5 from J; bases not matched to a gene: 6. Germline V lookup: CDR1 LNHDA, CDR2 SQIVND (reference sequence). The CDR3 has 16 residues. CDR3 loop: CASSRGTGGDTGELFF. The DNA of the CDR3 is TGTGCCAGTAGTAGGGGGACAGGGGGAGATACCGGGGAGCTGTTTTTT.

J is TRBJ2-3 and V is TRBV4-1; 7 bases agree with TRBD2. V gave up 4 bases and J gave up 0 bases; unmatched junction bases: 13. The CDR3 is 18 residues long. Germline CDR1 reads MGHRA; CDR2 reads YSYEKL. The CDR3 region is CASSRSVGGSASTDTQYF. CDR3 nucleotides: TGCGCCAGCAGCCGTTCGGTGGGGGGGTCGGCTAGCACAGATACGCAGTATTTT.

The genes are TRBV11-3 and TRBJ2-5, with D maybe TRBD2 (6 bases). CDR3 length equals 14 residues. V was shortened by 5 bases and J by 7 bases, with 17 bases between the two germline ends. CDR1 SGHNT and CDR2 YENEEA come from the germline V gene. The CDR3 DNA is TGTGCCAGCAGCATGGGGACTCGCAGTGGGACCCAGTACTTC. It yields the protein CASSMGTRSGTQYF.

The chain links TRBV29-1 to TRBJ1-3, with a possible D match to TRBD1 (6 bases). From germline, CDR1 is SQVTM and CDR2 ANQGSEA. Between the trimmed V and J ends, which lost 6 bases and 2 bases, there was a span of 23 bases. CDR3 length equals 17 residues. The CDR3 bases are TGCAGCGTGGGGACCGGGACAAACACGGCGGCTGGAAACACCATATATTTT. Residues: CSVGTGTNTAAGNTIYF. Filled out from reference TRBV29-1 and TRBJ1-3, the complete variable domain reads SAVISQKPSRDICQRGTSLTIQCQVDSQVTMMFWYRQQPGQSLTLIATANQGSEATYESGFVIDKFPISRPNLTFSTLTVSNMSPEDSSIYLCSVGTGTNTAAGNTIYFGEGSWLTVV.

The rearrangement joins TRBV27 to TRBJ1-5, with TRBD1 as a possible D gene (6 bases). The germline gives CDR1 MNHEY, CDR2 SMNVEV (reference sequence). Trimming took 1 base from V and 1 from J, leaving 14 bases between them. The CDR3 consists of 17 residues. The CDR3 here is CASSLYFQGTSNQPQHF. CDR3 sequence (DNA): TGTGCCAGCAGTTTATATTTCCAGGGGACCAGCAATCAGCCCCAGCATTTT.

This clone was detected a few times. The chain carries TRBV9 and TRBJ2-1; weak D call: TRBD2 (5 bases). Trimming stripped 3 bases from V and 0 bases from J, with 10 bases between. Germline CDR1 and CDR2: SGDLS and YYNGEE. The CDR3 runs to 15 residues. CDR3 in amino acids: CASSGAVASYNEQFF. The CDR3, as DNA: TGTGCCAGCAGCGGAGCGGTAGCCTCCTACAATGAGCAGTTCTTC.

V is TRBV30 and J is TRBJ2-7, with 8 bases lining up with TRBD1. CDR3 size: 12 residues. The J segment lost 6 bases and the V segment lost 3 bases, leaving 4 bases of the junction unmatched. Germline V gives CDR1 GTSNPN, CDR2 SVGIG (reference sequence). CDR3 loop: CAWRGTGVEQYF. Written as DNA, the CDR3 is TGTGCCTGGAGGGGGACAGGAGTCGAGCAGTACTTC.

The chain is built from TRBV6-5 and TRBJ2-1, with TRBD2 as a possible D gene (6 bases). This CDR3 region has 13 residues. Germline assignment: CDR1 MNHEY and CDR2 SVGAGI. Deletions cut 2 bases from V and 10 bases from J, with 12 bases between. The CDR3 loop is CASSYTTRGEQFF. The CDR3 DNA sequence: TGTGCCAGCAGTTACACCACCCGGGGGGAGCAGTTCTTC.

The J gene is TRBJ1-6, the V gene TRBV5-8; possible D gene TRBD1, 6 bases. The V gene lost 2 bases and the J gene lost 9 bases, with 18 bases spanning the gap. The germline V gene encodes CDR1 SGHTS and CDR2 YDEGEE. CDR3 size: 16 residues. CDR3 sequence: CASSFRPTGNTSPLHF. CDR3 sequence (DNA): TGTGCCAGCAGCTTCCGTCCTACAGGGAACACTTCACCCCTCCACTTT.

To note about this clone: Its ends do not fully match the called genes, so a read error is possible. This chain joins TRBV4-1 and TRBJ1-1; D gene uncertain. The CDR3 sequence is 16 residues long. The germline gives CDR1 MGHRA, CDR2 YSYEKL. The CDR3 DNA follows: TGCGCCAGCAGCCCTAAAGGGAGGTTAGTGAATACTGAAGCTTTCTTT. This sequence encodes CASSPKGRLVNTEAFF.

In DNA form, the CDR3 reads TGTGCCAGCAGTTACGATGGGACAGGGAATCAGCCCCAGCATTTT. Amino acids: CASSYDGTGNQPQHF. The chain combines TRBV6-5 with TRBJ1-5; 9 bases are shared with TRBD1. CDR1 is MNHEY and CDR2 is SVGAGI in the germline V gene. This CDR3 spans 15 amino acids. The ends lost 2 bases at V and 4 bases at J; junction bases unmatched: 3.